The T cell receptor (beta chain) under discussion was sequenced for a study of PD-1 blockade in classical Hodgkin lymphoma. Trimming removed 3 bases at V and 4 bases at J, with 16 bases between. Per the germline V gene, CDR1 is MDHEN and CDR2 is SYDVKM. This CDR3 is 16 amino acids long. Method: immunoSEQ multiplex PCR; TCRdb's copy keeps in-frame clones and lacks some. The sample lists more than 30,000 clones; just over 85% were seen once. Following autologous stem cell transplantation, relapse occurred in every patient, and exposure to brentuximab vedotin varied. Sample: peripheral blood mononuclear cells (PBMCs), taken before the second cycle of nivolumab. V is TRBV28 and J is TRBJ1-3; D may be TRBD1 (5 bases). The sequence came from a human donor with classical Hodgkin lymphoma. The CDR3 nucleotides read TGTGCCAGCAGTTTGGGAACAGGAAGAACCGGAAACACCATATATTTT. Its translation is CASSLGTGRTGNTIYF. Full variable domain (remainder filled in from reference TRBV28 and TRBJ1-3): DVKVTQSSRYLVKRTGEKVFLECVQDMDHENMFWYRQDPGLGLRLIYFSYDVKMKEKGDIPEGYSVSREKKERFSLILESASTNQTSMYLCASSLGTGRTGNTIYFGEGSWLTVV.